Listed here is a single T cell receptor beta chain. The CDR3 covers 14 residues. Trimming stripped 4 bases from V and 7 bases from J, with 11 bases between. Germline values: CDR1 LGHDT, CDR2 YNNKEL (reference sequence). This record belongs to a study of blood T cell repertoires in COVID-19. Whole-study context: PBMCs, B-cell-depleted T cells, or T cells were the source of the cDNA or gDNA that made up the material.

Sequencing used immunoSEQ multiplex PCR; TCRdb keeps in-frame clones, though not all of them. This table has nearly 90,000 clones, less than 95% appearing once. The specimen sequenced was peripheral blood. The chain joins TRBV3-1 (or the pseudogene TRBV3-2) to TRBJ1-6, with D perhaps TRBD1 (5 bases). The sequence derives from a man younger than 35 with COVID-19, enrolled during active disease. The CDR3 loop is CASSLDGHNSPLHF. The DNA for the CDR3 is TGTGCCAGCAGCCTGGACGGACACAATTCACCCCTCCACTTT.